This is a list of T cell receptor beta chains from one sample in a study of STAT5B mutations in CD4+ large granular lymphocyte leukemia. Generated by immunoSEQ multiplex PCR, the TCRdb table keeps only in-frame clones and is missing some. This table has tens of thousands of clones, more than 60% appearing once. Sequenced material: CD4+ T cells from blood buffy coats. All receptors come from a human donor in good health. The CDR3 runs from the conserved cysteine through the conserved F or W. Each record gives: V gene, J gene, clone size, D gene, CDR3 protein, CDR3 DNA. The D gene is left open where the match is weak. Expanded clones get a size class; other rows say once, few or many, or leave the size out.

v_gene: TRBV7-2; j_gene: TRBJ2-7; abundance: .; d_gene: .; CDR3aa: CASTLGGSQYEQYF; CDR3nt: TGTGCCAGCACCCTAGGGGGTAGCCAGTACGAGCAGTACTTC
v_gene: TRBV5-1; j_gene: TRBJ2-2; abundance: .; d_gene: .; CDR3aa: CASSLAYNTGELFF; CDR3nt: TGCGCCAGCAGCTTGGCTTATAACACCGGGGAGCTGTTTTTT
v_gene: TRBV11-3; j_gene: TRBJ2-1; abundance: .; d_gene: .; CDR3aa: CASSLTNANEQFF; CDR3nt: TGTGCCAGCAGCTTAACGAATGCCAATGAGCAGTTCTTC
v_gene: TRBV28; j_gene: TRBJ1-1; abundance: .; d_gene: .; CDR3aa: CASTRDGMNTEAFF; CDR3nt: TGTGCCAGCACCAGGGACGGAATGAACACTGAAGCTTTCTTT
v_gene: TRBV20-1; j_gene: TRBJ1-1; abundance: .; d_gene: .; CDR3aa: CSASRGEEAFF; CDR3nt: TGCAGTGCTAGTCGCGGGGAAGAAGCTTTCTTT
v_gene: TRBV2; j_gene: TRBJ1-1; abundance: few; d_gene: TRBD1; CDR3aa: CASSSTGGAEAFF; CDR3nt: TGTGCCAGCAGCTCGACAGGGGGGGCTGAAGCTTTCTTT
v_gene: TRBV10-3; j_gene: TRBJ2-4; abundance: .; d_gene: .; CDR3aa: CAISPRINLHAKNIQYF; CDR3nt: TGTGCCATCAGTCCTAGAATCAATCTACACGCCAAAAACATTCAGTACTTC
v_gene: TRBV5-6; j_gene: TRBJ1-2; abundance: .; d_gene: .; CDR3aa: CASSLGGQGVAF; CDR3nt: TGTGCCAGCAGCTTGGGCGGCCAGGGCGTCGCCTTC
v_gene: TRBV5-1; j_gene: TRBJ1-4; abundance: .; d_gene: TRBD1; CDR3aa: CASSLKGQGNEKLFF; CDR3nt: TGCGCCAGCAGCTTGAAGGGACAGGGAAATGAAAAACTGTTTTTT
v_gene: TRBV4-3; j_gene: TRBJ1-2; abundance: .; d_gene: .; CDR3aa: CASSQETGYGYTF; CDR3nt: TGCGCCAGCAGCCAAGAGACAGGCTATGGCTACACCTTC
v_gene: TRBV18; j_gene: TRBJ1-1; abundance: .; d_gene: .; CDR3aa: CASSRTRDTPEAFF; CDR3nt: TGTGCCAGCTCACGTACCCGGGACACGCCTGAAGCTTTCTTT
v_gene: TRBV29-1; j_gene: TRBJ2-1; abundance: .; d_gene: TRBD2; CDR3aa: CSVVKLAGLYNEQFF; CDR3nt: TGCAGCGTTGTTAAGCTAGCGGGGTTATACAATGAGCAGTTCTTC
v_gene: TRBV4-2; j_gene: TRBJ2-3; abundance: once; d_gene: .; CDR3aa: CASSQGGQDTQYF; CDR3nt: TGTGCCAGCAGCCAAGGCGGTCAGGATACGCAGTATTTT
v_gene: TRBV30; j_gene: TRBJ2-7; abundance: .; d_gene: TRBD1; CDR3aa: CACSGQGFEQYF; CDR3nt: TGTGCCTGTTCGGGACAGGGGTTTGAGCAGTACTTC
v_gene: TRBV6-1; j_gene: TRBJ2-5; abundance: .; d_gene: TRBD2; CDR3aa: CASGGGLAGETQYF; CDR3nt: TGTGCCAGCGGGGGGGGACTAGCGGGAGAGACCCAGTACTTC
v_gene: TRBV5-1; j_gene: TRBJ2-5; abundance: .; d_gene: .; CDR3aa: CASSYTWEPGTVLVETQYF; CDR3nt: TGCGCCAGCAGTTATACCTGGGAACCGGGGACGGTATTGGTAGAGACCCAGTACTTC
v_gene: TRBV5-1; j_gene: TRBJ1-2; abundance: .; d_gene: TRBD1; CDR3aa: CASSAGQGLYGYTF; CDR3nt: TGCGCCAGCAGCGCGGGACAGGGTCTCTATGGCTACACCTTC
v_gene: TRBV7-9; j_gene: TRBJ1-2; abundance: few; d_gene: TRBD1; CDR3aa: CASSWDSDSYGYTF; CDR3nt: TGTGCCAGCAGCTGGGACAGTGATAGCTATGGCTACACCTTC
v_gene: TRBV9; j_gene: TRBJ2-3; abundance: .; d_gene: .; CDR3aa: CASSVGPGTSTDTQYF; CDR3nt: TGTGCCAGCAGCGTGGGGCCCGGGACTAGCACAGATACGCAGTATTTT
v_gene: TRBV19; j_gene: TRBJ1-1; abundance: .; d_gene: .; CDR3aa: CASSPGGGPEAFF; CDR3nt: TGTGCCAGTAGCCCGGGGGGGGGCCCTGAAGCTTTCTTT
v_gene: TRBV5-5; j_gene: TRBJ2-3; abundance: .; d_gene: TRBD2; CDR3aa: CASSLRAGGGDTQYF; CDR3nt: TGTGCCAGCAGCTTGCGAGCGGGAGGCGGAGATACGCAGTATTTT
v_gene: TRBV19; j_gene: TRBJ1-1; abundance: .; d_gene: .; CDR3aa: CASSNEGAEAFF; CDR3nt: TGTGCCAGTAGTAACGAGGGAGCTGAAGCTTTCTTT
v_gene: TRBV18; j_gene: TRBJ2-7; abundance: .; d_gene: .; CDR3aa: CASSPLRDKTYEQYF; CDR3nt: TGTGCCAGCTCACCTTTAAGGGACAAAACCTACGAGCAGTACTTC
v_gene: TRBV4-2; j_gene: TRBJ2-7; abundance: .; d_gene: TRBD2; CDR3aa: CASSRTSGKDEQYF; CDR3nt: TGTGCCAGCAGCCGGACTAGCGGGAAAGACGAGCAGTACTTC
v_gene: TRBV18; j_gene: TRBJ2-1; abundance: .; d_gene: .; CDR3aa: CASSPFLNNEQFF; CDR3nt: TGTGCCAGCTCACCATTTTTGAACAATGAGCAGTTCTTC
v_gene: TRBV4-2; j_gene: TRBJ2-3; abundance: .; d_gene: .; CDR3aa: CASSQDEGLGYPTDTQYF; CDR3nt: TGTGCCAGCAGCCAAGATGAGGGTTTGGGCTATCCCACAGATACGCAGTATTTT
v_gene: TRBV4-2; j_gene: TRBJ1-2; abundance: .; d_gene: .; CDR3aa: CASSQVQSNYGYTF; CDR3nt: TGTGCCAGCAGCCAAGTGCAGAGTAACTATGGCTACACCTTC
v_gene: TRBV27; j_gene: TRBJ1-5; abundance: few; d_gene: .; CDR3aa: CARGGNQPQHF; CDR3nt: TGTGCCAGGGGGGGCAATCAGCCCCAGCATTTT
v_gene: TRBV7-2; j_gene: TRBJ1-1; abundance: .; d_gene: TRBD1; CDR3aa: CASSATGGTEAFF; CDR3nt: TGTGCCAGCAGCGCAACAGGGGGCACTGAAGCTTTCTTT
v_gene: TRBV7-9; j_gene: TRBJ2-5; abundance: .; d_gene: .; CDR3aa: CASSFLGRSEETQYF; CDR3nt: TGTGCCAGCAGCTTTCTCGGAAGGAGTGAAGAGACCCAGTACTTC
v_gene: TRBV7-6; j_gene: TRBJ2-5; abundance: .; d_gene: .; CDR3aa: CASSDSGLGHHETQYF; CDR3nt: TGTGCCAGCAGCGATAGCGGACTGGGCCACCACGAGACCCAGTACTTC